The clone carrying this T cell receptor beta chain came up once. The assay was immunoSEQ multiplex PCR, and TCRdb's table has in-frame clones only and misses some. The top ten hold about 2.5% of the sample, which has about 85,000 clones, approximately 90% seen once. The data were obtained in a study of T cell changes during pregnancy in multiple sclerosis. Germline V gene data show CDR1 as MDHEN and CDR2 as SYDVKM. The CDR3 contains 14 residues. J lost 6 bases, V lost 5 bases, and 9 bases had no gene match. The receptor's source is a female donor with multiple sclerosis, enrolled in a pregnancy study. The chain recombines TRBV28 with TRBJ2-5, with 7 bases fitting TRBD1. This specimen was peripheral blood, taken in the first trimester of pregnancy. The CDR3 nucleotides are TGTGCCAGCAGTATCGGACAGGTTGGAAAGACCCAGTACTTC. Translation gives CASSIGQVGKTQYF.